This is a list of T cell receptor beta chains from one sample in a study of blood T cell repertoires in COVID-19. Data came from immunoSEQ multiplex PCR; TCRdb stores just in-frame clones and leaves some out. In the table there are 15,000 to 20,000 clones, around nine tenths of which are singletons. Sequenced input: peripheral blood. These receptors were obtained from a man aged 35 to 55 with active COVID-19. CDR3s include the opening cysteine and the closing phenylalanine or tryptophan. D genes are given only for firm matches. Size tells how often a clone was seen (once, few, many) or the class of an expanded clone, and some rows leave it out.

clone size | D gene | J gene | V gene | CDR3 DNA | CDR3 protein
. | . | TRBJ2-5 | TRBV5-1 | TGCGCCAGCAGCCTGGACTCCTCCCAAGAGACCCAGTACTTC | CASSLDSSQETQYF
. | TRBD1 | TRBJ1-2 | TRBV28 | TGTGCCAGCAGCCAGGGGGCGCTGGGTGGCTACACCTTC | CASSQGALGGYTF
. | TRBD1 | TRBJ1-1 | TRBV25-1 | TGTGCCAGCAGTTCAAAAACCGGGACAGGGACTGAAGCTTTCTTT | CASSSKTGTGTEAFF
. | . | TRBJ2-3 | TRBV21-1 | TGTGCCAGCAGCAAAGCTAACCGGACTAGCGGGGCATACACAGATACGCAGTATTTT | CASSKANRTSGAYTDTQYF
. | TRBD2 | TRBJ2-1 | TRBV5-1 | TGCGCCAGCAGCTTGCTACTAGCGGGAGCCGGGCCCGAGCAGTTCTTC | CASSLLLAGAGPEQFF
once | TRBD2 | TRBJ2-3 | TRBV5-4 | TGTGCCAGCAGCTTGAAATTTGGGACTAGCGGGAGCACAGATACGCAGTATTTT | CASSLKFGTSGSTDTQYF
. | . | TRBJ2-7 | TRBV30 | TGTGCCTGGTCCCAGGGGAGTCTTTACGAGCAGTACTTC | CAWSQGSLYEQYF
once | TRBD1 | TRBJ1-1 | TRBV29-1 | TGCAGCGTCGGCCGACAGGGGGGCACTGAAGCTTTCTTT | CSVGRQGGTEAFF
. | TRBD2 | TRBJ2-1 | TRBV9 | TGTGCCAGCAGCGCCCTCCCCGTAGCGGGAGGGAAAAATGAGCAGTTCTTC | CASSALPVAGGKNEQFF
few | TRBD2 | TRBJ2-7 | TRBV7-2 | TGTGCCAGCAGCTTATATCCCACTACTAGCGGGAGTTTCGAGCAGTACTTC | CASSLYPTTSGSFEQYF
. | TRBD1 | TRBJ1-2 | TRBV3-1/TRBV3-2 | TGTGCCAGCAGCCAACGAGGCGGGTACAGGGGGATCAACCATGGCTACACCTTC | CASSQRGGYRGINHGYTF
. | . | TRBJ2-2 | TRBV5-1 | TGCGCCAGCAGCTTGTCTTTGGCAGGGGCTGGAACCGGGGAGCTGTTTTTT | CASSLSLAGAGTGELFF
. | . | TRBJ1-5 | TRBV6-7 | TGTGCCAGCAGTTACTCTCGTCCACGACAAACCCAACCCGACAATCAGCCCCAGCATTTT | CASSYSRPRQTQPDNQPQHF
once | TRBD1 | TRBJ1-1 | TRBV19 | TGTGCCAGTAGTGCGGGACAGGTGTTCACTGAAGCTTTCTTT | CASSAGQVFTEAFF
. | TRBD1 | TRBJ1-1 | TRBV5-1 | TGCGCCAGCAGCTATCGGACAGGGAACACTGAAGCTTTCTTT | CASSYRTGNTEAFF
. | TRBD2 | TRBJ2-7 | TRBV4-2 | TGTGCCAGCAGCCAAGATAGCCTAGCGGGAGCCCTGGACTGGGAGCAGTACTTC | CASSQDSLAGALDWEQYF
. | TRBD1 | TRBJ1-1 | TRBV27 | TGTGCCAGCAGTTTAGATTTGACAGGGGTTACTGAAGCTTTCTTT | CASSLDLTGVTEAFF